Shown below are 16 T cell receptor beta chains from a single sample sequenced in a study of human T cells and chemical hapten exposure. Regarding time point: pre-sensitization, week 0. Treatment specified: therapeutic diphenylcyclopropenone sensitization with weekly scalp DPC. Each CDR3 protein is one row after TCRdb ran MiXCR on the RACE reads. The sample holds roughly 40,000 distinct CDR3 sequences, roughly a tenth seen once. This specimen was whole blood, taken in connection with sensitization to the hapten diphenylcyclopropenone (DPC). The receptors were gathered from a man aged 25-45 years with alopecia areata. Some clones in this sample may be carry-over from other donors' samples.

This clonotype came up a few times. The chain has TRBV23-1 and TRBJ2-7, with D perhaps TRBD1 (5 bases). TRBV23-1 is known as an ORF, though its function is uncertain. Trimming took off 1 base at V and 0 bases at J, with 7 bases between the two ends. The CDR3 is 14 residues long. DNA for the CDR3: TGCGCCAGCAGTCAATACGACAGCTCCTACGAGCAGTACTTC. Translated, it gives CASSQYDSSYEQYF.

This clonotype showed up many times. The chain joins TRBV6-2 or TRBV6-3 to TRBJ1-5; perhaps TRBD1 as D (5 bases). The V gene lost 4 bases and the J gene lost 6 bases, with 13 bases spanning the gap. Germline-derived CDR1 and CDR2 are MNHEY and SVGEGT. The CDR3 loop spans 14 amino acids. CDR3 amino acids: CASSSRVMGQPQHF. CDR3 bases: TGTGCCAGCAGTTCCAGGGTTATGGGTCAGCCCCAGCATTTT.

This clonotype was observed many times. This chain joins TRBV13 and TRBJ2-7; TRBD1 might be the D (5 bases). The CDR3 consists of 15 residues. The V gene's germline CDR1 is PRHDT and CDR2 FYEKMQ (reference sequence). Trimming took 5 bases from V and 3 from J, leaving 17 bases between them. CDR3 bases: TGTGCCAGCAGCCCCTCCCGCGGAAGGGGCTACGAGCAGTACTTC. This encodes CASSPSRGRGYEQYF.

The CDR3 region has the DNA TGTGCCAGCAGTTACAAGGACAATGAGCAGTTCTTC. This gives the protein CASSYKDNEQFF. The chain uses TRBV6-5 and TRBJ2-1; D is uncertain. Germline-derived CDR1 and CDR2 are MNHEY and SVGAGI. V gave up 2 bases and J gave up 5 bases, with 4 bases separating them. The CDR3 consists of 12 residues.

The chain is built from TRBV5-5 and TRBJ2-7; D may be TRBD1 (7 bases). V was cut by 4 bases and J by 5 bases, with 13 bases left in between. CDR1 is SGHKS, CDR2 YYEKEE, per germline (reference sequence). The CDR3 totals 13 residues. The CDR3 reads CASSLPGGNEQYF. The CDR3 nucleotides are TGTGCCAGCAGCCTCCCAGGGGGGAACGAGCAGTACTTC.

DNA for the CDR3: TGTGCCAGCAGCCAAGTAGGAGGATTTAAAGCTTTCTTT. Translated: CASSQVGGFKAFF. This rearrangement joins TRBV3-1 to TRBJ1-1; D gene unclear. Deletions cut 1 base from V and 9 bases from J, with 12 bases between. The germline V gene encodes CDR1 LGHDT and CDR2 YNNKEL (reference sequence). The CDR3 sequence is 13 residues long.

The V call is TRBV28, the J call TRBJ1-5; no firm D call. This CDR3 has 13 amino acids. Germline V lookup: CDR1 MDHEN, CDR2 SYDVKM. V gave up 7 bases and J gave up 6 bases, with 13 bases separating them. CDR3 loop: CASKSGFIQPQHF. The CDR3 bases are TGTGCCAGCAAGAGCGGGTTCATTCAGCCCCAGCATTTT.

This clonotype is labeled medium-sized. This rearrangement joins TRBV20-1 to TRBJ1-5, with TRBD1 identical over 9 bases. This CDR3 contains 15 residues. With 5 bases clipped from V and 2 bases from J, the junction kept 7 bases outside the gene matches. Germline V lookup: CDR1 DFQATT, CDR2 SNEGSKA (reference sequence). CDR3 sequence reads: CSAFTGGRGNQPQHF. CDR3 sequence (DNA): TGCAGTGCTTTCACAGGGGGCAGAGGCAATCAGCCCCAGCATTTT.

This clonotype occurred many times. The chain has TRBV9 and TRBJ2-3; D is uncertain. V was clipped by 6 bases and J by 5 bases, with 4 bases between them. This CDR3 has 10 amino acids. The germline V gene has CDR1 SGDLS and CDR2 YYNGEE. The CDR3 loop is CASMGDTQYF. CDR3 DNA: TGTGCCAGCATGGGAGATACGCAGTATTTT.

This clonotype was detected a few times. This chain joins TRBV4-1 and TRBJ2-3; 13 nucleotides line up with TRBD2. Germline CDR1 reads MGHRA; CDR2 reads YSYEKL. V was pared by 1 base and J by 3 bases, with 1 base of the junction left unmatched. The CDR3 contains 16 residues. The CDR3, as DNA: TGCGCCAGCAGCCAAGGACTAGCGGGGGGTACAGATACGCAGTATTTT. Its protein is CASSQGLAGGTDTQYF.

This clonotype occurred many times. The chain recombines TRBV28 with TRBJ2-7; D is possibly TRBD2 (7 bases). Per germline, CDR1 MDHEN and CDR2 SYDVKM. With 6 bases removed from V and 6 bases from J, the gap between germline ends came to 21 bases. The CDR3 spans 15 residues. The CDR3 loop is CASSRGLAGVPEQYV. The CDR3 region has the DNA TGTGCCAGCAGCCGGGGGCTTGCGGGAGTTCCCGAGCAGTACGTC.

At least ten counts were recorded for this clonotype. The chain combines TRBV6-2 or TRBV6-3 with TRBJ2-2; D tentatively reads TRBD1 or TRBD2 (5 bases each). V was pared by 5 bases and J by 4 bases, with 8 bases between. The CDR3 extends over 13 amino acids. In germline, CDR1 is MNHEY, CDR2 SVGEGT. The CDR3 DNA reads TGTGCCAGCAGTCTGAGGGGCACCGGGGAGCTGTTTTTT. Its protein product is CASSLRGTGELFF.

This clonotype turned up a few times. The chain uses TRBV3-1 and TRBJ2-3; 7 nucleotides align to TRBD1. Germline V gene data show CDR1 as LGHDT and CDR2 as YNNKEL (reference sequence). The CDR3 sequence is 15 residues long. V lost 4 bases, J lost 2 bases, and 6 bases stayed unmatched. The CDR3 here is CASSRTGQNTDTQYF. The CDR3 DNA sequence: TGTGCCAGCAGCCGGACGGGACAGAACACAGATACGCAGTATTTT.

This clonotype was recorded many times. This chain uses TRBV20-1 with TRBJ2-1; a possible D gene is TRBD1 (6 bases). The V and J ends lost 4 bases and 13 bases respectively, with 17 bases between them. From germline, CDR1 is DFQATT and CDR2 SNEGSKA (reference sequence). The length of the CDR3 is 12 residues. CDR3 DNA: TGCAGTGCTACTAACAGGGATTTCCGACAGTTCTTC. Protein sequence: CSATNRDFRQFF.

This clonotype was counted many times. This sequence joins TRBV6-2 or TRBV6-3 and TRBJ2-4; no firm D call. This CDR3 is built from 14 residues. CDR1 MNHEY and CDR2 SVGEGT come from the germline V gene. The V end was cut by 2 bases, the J end by 2 bases, with 7 bases between. The CDR3 region is CASSYSGSKNIQYF. CDR3 sequence (DNA): TGTGCCAGCAGTTACAGTGGTTCCAAAAACATTCAGTACTTC.

At least ten counts were recorded for this clonotype. The chain uses TRBV9 and TRBJ2-5; D possibly corresponds to TRBD2 (5 bases). The CDR3 has 12 residues. V was pared by 4 bases and J by 10 bases, with 14 bases between. Germline CDR1 reads SGDLS; CDR2 reads YYNGEE. This CDR3 reads CASSPRGGVQYF. DNA of the CDR3: TGTGCCAGCAGCCCCCGTGGAGGTGTCCAGTACTTC.